The rows below give T cell receptor beta chains drawn from one sample of a study of blood T cells in healthy people across ages. Using its own MiXCR run on the 5' RACE reads, TCRdb lists one record per CDR3 protein. The sample lists 600,000 to 850,000 distinct CDR3 sequences, 25% occurring once. These data were also reused for a study on T cells of mothers and their children.

The sample was blood. All receptors derive from a boy younger than 18 in good health. CDR3s include the opening cysteine and the closing phenylalanine or tryptophan. A D gene is named only where the DNA matches it firmly. Clone size is stated in some rows and not others, as once, few, many or a class when expanded.

J gene: TRBJ2-7
V gene: TRBV6-5
clone size: -
D gene: -
CDR3 DNA: TGTGCCAGCAGTATCACAGGGTTAACCTACAAGCAGTACTTC
CDR3 protein: CASSITGLTYKQYF

J gene: TRBJ2-4
V gene: TRBV11-2
clone size: few
D gene: -
CDR3 DNA: TGTGCCACGCGACCGGGGGCAGGGGACATTCAGTACTTC
CDR3 protein: CATRPGAGDIQYF

J gene: TRBJ1-2
V gene: TRBV28
clone size: -
D gene: -
CDR3 DNA: TGTGCCAGCATTTGGGCAGGGTCCTACGTCAACTATGGCTACACCTTC
CDR3 protein: CASIWAGSYVNYGYTF

J gene: TRBJ1-2
V gene: TRBV6-5
clone size: -
D gene: -
CDR3 DNA: TGTGCCAGCAGTTACTCGAACGGGAACTATGGCTACACCTTC
CDR3 protein: CASSYSNGNYGYTF

J gene: TRBJ2-7
V gene: TRBV25-1
clone size: once
D gene: TRBD2
CDR3 DNA: TGTGCCAGCAGTGACGTCGGCGGGAGTAGGAACGAGCAGTACTTC
CDR3 protein: CASSDVGGSRNEQYF

J gene: TRBJ2-3
V gene: TRBV12-3/TRBV12-4
clone size: -
D gene: -
CDR3 DNA: TGTGCCAGCAGGTCTATAGCGGTGAGCACAGATACGCAGTATTTT
CDR3 protein: CASRSIAVSTDTQYF

J gene: TRBJ2-1
V gene: TRBV25-1
clone size: once
D gene: TRBD2
CDR3 DNA: TGTGCCAGCAGTGAGGCGGGGGAATACAATGAGCAGTTCTTC
CDR3 protein: CASSEAGEYNEQFF

J gene: TRBJ2-1
V gene: TRBV7-2
clone size: once
D gene: -
CDR3 DNA: TGTGCCAGCAGCCCTACCAGACTCAATGAGCAGTTCTTC
CDR3 protein: CASSPTRLNEQFF

J gene: TRBJ2-3
V gene: TRBV12-3/TRBV12-4
clone size: few
D gene: -
CDR3 DNA: TGTGCCAGCAGGCCGGACATCACAGATACGCAGTATTTT
CDR3 protein: CASRPDITDTQYF

J gene: TRBJ2-7
V gene: TRBV7-2
clone size: -
D gene: -
CDR3 DNA: TGTGCCAGCAGCTTAGCGAACGGGGAGCAGTACTTC
CDR3 protein: CASSLANGEQYF

J gene: TRBJ1-2
V gene: TRBV12-3/TRBV12-4
clone size: -
D gene: -
CDR3 DNA: TGTGCCAGCAAGGGCCCGGCTAACTATGGCTACACCTTC
CDR3 protein: CASKGPANYGYTF

J gene: TRBJ2-1
V gene: TRBV3-1
clone size: -
D gene: -
CDR3 DNA: TGTGCCAGTAGCCAAGTCGGCCCATGGAGCTCCTACAATGAGCAGTTCTTC
CDR3 protein: CASSQVGPWSSYNEQFF

J gene: TRBJ2-2
V gene: TRBV9
clone size: -
D gene: TRBD1
CDR3 DNA: TGTGCCAGCAGCGCCGACAGGGGCACCGGGGAGCTGTTTTTT
CDR3 protein: CASSADRGTGELFF

J gene: TRBJ2-1
V gene: TRBV4-3
clone size: many
D gene: -
CDR3 DNA: TGCGCCAGCAGCCAAGATCGGGGCTCCTACAATGAGCAGTTCTTC
CDR3 protein: CASSQDRGSYNEQFF

J gene: TRBJ1-1
V gene: TRBV20-1
clone size: few
D gene: -
CDR3 DNA: TGCAGTGCTAATCTTGGGGGGATCGAGGACACTGAAGCTTTCTTT
CDR3 protein: CSANLGGIEDTEAFF

J gene: TRBJ2-5
V gene: TRBV6-2/TRBV6-3
clone size: few
D gene: TRBD1
CDR3 DNA: TGTGCCAGCAGTTCCCTGGGACAGGGAGAGACCCAGTACTTC
CDR3 protein: CASSSLGQGETQYF

J gene: TRBJ2-3
V gene: TRBV29-1
clone size: few
D gene: -
CDR3 DNA: TGCAGCGTTGAAAAGTCGCCGGAAAATACGCAGTATTTT
CDR3 protein: CSVEKSPENTQYF

J gene: TRBJ1-6
V gene: TRBV27
clone size: few
D gene: -
CDR3 DNA: TGTGCCAGCAGTTTAGATTTGCTGAGCTCCTATAATTCACCCCTCCACTTT
CDR3 protein: CASSLDLLSSYNSPLHF

J gene: TRBJ2-1
V gene: TRBV7-9
clone size: few
D gene: TRBD2
CDR3 DNA: TGTGCCAGCAGCTTAGCAGTGACTAGCATGAATGAGCAGTTCTTC
CDR3 protein: CASSLAVTSMNEQFF

J gene: TRBJ2-7
V gene: TRBV7-3
clone size: many
D gene: -
CDR3 DNA: TGTGCCAGCAGCAGCTCACAGGGCTACGAGCAGTACTTC
CDR3 protein: CASSSSQGYEQYF

J gene: TRBJ2-3
V gene: TRBV14
clone size: -
D gene: TRBD1
CDR3 DNA: TGTGCCAGCAGCCTAACCCGGGACAGGGTAATTGTGGATACGCAGTATTTT
CDR3 protein: CASSLTRDRVIVDTQYF

J gene: TRBJ2-7
V gene: TRBV4-2
clone size: once
D gene: TRBD1
CDR3 DNA: TGTGCCAGCAGCCCATCCGGGACAGGGCCCTACGAGCAGTACTTC
CDR3 protein: CASSPSGTGPYEQYF

J gene: TRBJ2-5
V gene: TRBV2
clone size: -
D gene: TRBD1
CDR3 DNA: TGTGCCAGCAGTAATGAAGAACAGGGGATTGAGGAGACCCAGTACTTC
CDR3 protein: CASSNEEQGIEETQYF

J gene: TRBJ2-2
V gene: TRBV20-1
clone size: -
D gene: -
CDR3 DNA: TGCAGTGCTCTGACTAGGTTCACCGGGGAGCTGTTTTTT
CDR3 protein: CSALTRFTGELFF

J gene: TRBJ2-3
V gene: TRBV29-1
clone size: -
D gene: -
CDR3 DNA: TGCAGCGTTGAACCCGACCTAGTCACAGATACGCAGTATTTT
CDR3 protein: CSVEPDLVTDTQYF

J gene: TRBJ1-1
V gene: TRBV29-1
clone size: few
D gene: -
CDR3 DNA: TGCAGCGTTGAAGATTGGGGAGGCACTGAAGCTTTCTTT
CDR3 protein: CSVEDWGGTEAFF

J gene: TRBJ2-1
V gene: TRBV29-1
clone size: few
D gene: -
CDR3 DNA: TGCAGCGTTTCGCGCCCAGGGCCTTTAGGGGATGAGCAGTTCTTC
CDR3 protein: CSVSRPGPLGDEQFF

J gene: TRBJ2-3
V gene: TRBV25-1
clone size: few
D gene: -
CDR3 DNA: TGTGCCAGCAGTGTACAGGGTAGCACAGATACGCAGTATTTT
CDR3 protein: CASSVQGSTDTQYF

J gene: TRBJ2-1
V gene: TRBV27
clone size: few
D gene: -
CDR3 DNA: TGTGCCAGCAGTCTTTATACAGGGAACGAGCAGTTCTTC
CDR3 protein: CASSLYTGNEQFF

J gene: TRBJ2-3
V gene: TRBV27
clone size: few
D gene: -
CDR3 DNA: TGTGCCAGCAGTTTATTGGGTCCAGGAACAGATACGCAGTATTTT
CDR3 protein: CASSLLGPGTDTQYF

J gene: TRBJ1-2
V gene: TRBV7-3
clone size: few
D gene: -
CDR3 DNA: TGTGCCAGCAGCTTAGCCCCCGGGACAATGGGCTACACCTTC
CDR3 protein: CASSLAPGTMGYTF

J gene: TRBJ2-1
V gene: TRBV9
clone size: -
D gene: -
CDR3 DNA: TGTGCCAGCAGCGGGAGTAGGGAGGGACAGTCCTACAATGAGCAGTTCTTC
CDR3 protein: CASSGSREGQSYNEQFF

J gene: TRBJ2-1
V gene: TRBV10-3
clone size: -
D gene: TRBD1
CDR3 DNA: TGTGCCATCAGTGAGCCGGGACAGACCCTTTACAATGAGCAGTTCTTC
CDR3 protein: CAISEPGQTLYNEQFF

J gene: TRBJ2-1
V gene: TRBV7-9
clone size: -
D gene: -
CDR3 DNA: TGTGCCAGCAGCTCATATCGGGGGGCTACAGGGAGTGCCTACAATGAGCAGTTCTTC
CDR3 protein: CASSSYRGATGSAYNEQFF

J gene: TRBJ2-7
V gene: TRBV5-7
clone size: few
D gene: -
CDR3 DNA: TGTGCCAGCAGCTCGGGACATATATCCTACGAGCAGTACTTC
CDR3 protein: CASSSGHISYEQYF